The 19 T cell receptor beta chains below all came from one sample that was sequenced in a study of T cells in Graves' hyperthyroidism and ophthalmopathy (dated by TCRdb to between 2018 and 2021). Preparation of the library involved multiplex PCR. Sequencing relied on an Illumina HiSeq 2000. The TCR beta CDR3 regions were amplified from RNA transcripts. The TCR CDR3 was subjected to a first round of RT-PCR using the HTBI primer set and the Qiagen OneStep RT-PCR kit. The public reads were run again by TCRdb, first through fastp at Q25 and then through MiXCR, and only productive beta chains were kept. Each entry merges the rows of one CDR3 protein and shows their most common DNA and genes. The sample yields 650,000 to 700,000 distinct CDR3 sequences; around 16% were counted once. Around 15% of the sample is taken by the ten largest. Sequencing input: blood. The receptors were sampled from a man in his forties or fifties with Graves' hyperthyroidism.

This clonotype was detected many times. This chain connects TRBV5-4 to TRBJ2-1; 8 bases are shared with TRBD2. The CDR3 length is 14 residues. Germline V gene lookup returns CDR1 SGHNT and CDR2 YYREEE (reference sequence). The V and J ends lost 2 bases and 3 bases, in that order; junction bases with no gene match: 1. CDR3 loop: CASSLAGVYNEQFF. The CDR3, as DNA: TGTGCCAGCAGCTTAGCGGGAGTCTACAATGAGCAGTTCTTC.

This clonotype came up once. As DNA, the CDR3 is TGCAGCGCCCCAACCAGCGGGACGTTAAAAGGAAGCAATGAGCAGTTCTTC. This codes for CSAPTSGTLKGSNEQFF. V usage is TRBV29-1 and J usage is TRBJ2-1, with 7 bases identical to TRBD2. Trimming took 7 bases from V and 6 from J; bases not matched to a gene: 21. The germline V gene encodes CDR1 SQVTM and CDR2 ANQGSEA. The CDR3 has 17 residues.

The sample holds a few counts of this clonotype. The chain couples TRBV27 to TRBJ2-7; D is perhaps TRBD2 (6 bases). Trimming took 4 bases from V and 1 from J, leaving 14 bases between them. This CDR3 is built from 15 residues. Germline V CDR1 and CDR2: MNHEY, SMNVEV (reference sequence). Here the CDR3 DNA reads TGTGCCAGCAGTTCCCGGGGAGGAGGTTCCTACGAGCAGTACTTC. Amino acids: CASSSRGGGSYEQYF.

Concerning this clonotype: This could be a read error, since a much larger clone is one nucleotide away. The chain links TRBV29-1 to TRBJ2-5; unclear D gene. CDR1 SQVTM and CDR2 ANQGSEA come from the germline V gene. V lost 0 bases to trimming and J lost 5 bases, with 10 bases between them. The CDR3 sequence is 13 residues long. In nucleotides, the CDR3 is TGCAGCGTTGAAGAGGTTAGATCGGAGACCCAGTACTTC. Its translation is CSVEEVRSETQYF.

The chain is built from TRBV28 and TRBJ2-2, with 10 bases identical to TRBD1. CDR1 and CDR2 (germline): MDHEN, SYDVKM. V lost 3 bases to trimming and J lost 4 bases; unmatched junction nucleotides: 17. This CDR3 spans 20 amino acids. The CDR3 coding sequence is TGTGCCAGCAGTTTTATGGACTTCGACTTGGGACAGGGGACCACCGGGGAGCTGTTTTTT. Its protein is CASSFMDFDLGQGTTGELFF.

V is TRBV24-1 and J is TRBJ2-2, with 8 bases that match TRBD2. This CDR3 contains 15 residues. Losses at the gene ends were 3 bases for V and 7 bases for J; bases not matched to a gene: 6. Looked up from germline, CDR1 is KGHDR and CDR2 is SFDVKD. The CDR3 here is CATSDSGREVGELFF. CDR3 nucleotide sequence: TGTGCCACCAGTGATAGCGGGAGAGAAGTCGGGGAGCTGTTTTTT.

This clonotype is a singleton in its sample. The chain combines TRBV6-2 or TRBV6-3 with TRBJ2-7, with 7 bases matching TRBD1. The CDR3 has 15 amino acids. The V segment lost 2 bases and the J segment 0 bases; nucleotides outside the gene matches: 4. Germline V gives CDR1 MNHEY, CDR2 SVGEGT. The DNA for the CDR3 is TGTGCCAGCAGTTACCAGGGGGTAGGCTCCTACGAGCAGTACTTC. It translates to CASSYQGVGSYEQYF.

Ten or more counts support this clonotype. This sequence joins TRBV24-1 and TRBJ2-2, with 9 bases identical to TRBD1. The germline CDR1 and CDR2 sequences are KGHDR and SFDVKD. The length of the CDR3 is 16 residues. V was pared by 2 bases and J by 4 bases, with 4 bases of the junction left unmatched. The DNA for the CDR3 is TGTGCCACCAGTGATTCCGGGACAGGGATCACCGGGGAGCTGTTTTTT. This sequence encodes CATSDSGTGITGELFF.

This clonotype was seen more than once but under ten times. This could be a read error, since a much larger clone is one nucleotide away. The chain uses TRBV27 and TRBJ2-1; TRBD1 is a possible D gene (5 bases). The CDR3 runs to 16 residues. CDR1 is MNHEY, CDR2 SMNVEV, per germline (reference sequence). The CDR3: CASSLIGAHLDNGQFF. DNA of the CDR3: TGTGCCAGCAGTTTAATTGGGGCTCATCTTGACAATGGGCAGTTCTTC.

This clonotype was seen a few times. This chain uses TRBV6-1 with TRBJ1-5; a weak D match, TRBD1 (6 bases). The CDR3 contains 13 residues. V was shortened by 9 bases and J by 5 bases, with 14 bases between the two germline ends. From germline, CDR1 is MNHNS and CDR2 SASEGT. The CDR3 sequence is CASKIDRYQPQHF. The CDR3 DNA sequence: TGTGCCAGTAAAATCGACAGGTATCAGCCCCAGCATTTT.

This clonotype turned up a few times. The CDR3 region is CASNPGTGMTSTDTQYF. In nucleotides, the CDR3 is TGTGCCAGCAACCCGGGTACGGGGATGACTAGCACAGATACGCAGTATTTT. The chain recombines TRBV2 with TRBJ2-3; D is possibly TRBD2 (5 bases). Germline assignment: CDR1 SNHLY and CDR2 FYNNEI. The CDR3 has 17 residues. The V gene lost 7 bases and the J gene lost 0 bases, with 20 bases spanning the gap.

This clonotype has only a few counts. The chain has TRBV11-3 and TRBJ2-3; D possibly corresponds to TRBD1 (6 bases). V lost 1 base and J 5 bases, leaving 16 bases between the germline ends. The CDR3 has 16 amino acids. In germline, CDR1 is SGHNT, CDR2 YENEEA. In DNA, the CDR3 is TGTGCCAGCAGCTTAGTCTACAAGGGGGTAAAAGATACGCAGTATTTT. This translates into CASSLVYKGVKDTQYF.

This clonotype has a count of ten or more. The chain is built from TRBV7-2 and TRBJ2-7; 12 nucleotides agree with TRBD2. The V and J ends lost 1 base and 6 bases, in that order; junction bases with no gene match: 1. This CDR3 is built from 14 residues. CDR1 and CDR2 from the germline V gene are SGHTA and FQGNSA. CDR3 amino acids: CASSLGLAGAEQYF. The CDR3 nucleotides read TGTGCCAGCAGCTTAGGACTAGCGGGAGCCGAGCAGTACTTC.

This clonotype was observed a few times. J is TRBJ1-1 and V is TRBV5-1; 8 nucleotides align to TRBD1. CDR3 size: 15 residues. V lost 0 bases and J lost 4; bases outside the gene matches: 5. The germline V gene encodes CDR1 SGHRS and CDR2 YFSETQ. CDR3 in DNA: TGCGCCAGCAGCTTGGCCGAACAGGGGGGCACTGAAGCTTTCTTT. Translation gives CASSLAEQGGTEAFF. The variable domain in full, with the rest retrieved from reference TRBV5-1 and TRBJ1-1, is KAGVTQTPRYLIKTRGQQVTLSCSPISGHRSVSWYQQTPGQGLQFLFEYFSETQRNKGNFPGRFSGRQFSNSRSEMNVSTLELGDSALYLCASSLAEQGGTEAFFGQGTRLTVV.

This clonotype was recorded many times. The chain couples TRBV19 to TRBJ2-7; tentatively, D is TRBD2 (6 bases). Germline V lookup: CDR1 LNHDA, CDR2 SQIVND (reference sequence). The CDR3 consists of 13 residues. Trimming shortened V by 3 bases and J by 6 bases, and 12 bases separated the two germline ends. The CDR3 DNA follows: TGTGCCAGTAGTATGTGGGAGGAGGGCGAGCAGTACTTC. Protein product: CASSMWEEGEQYF.

This clonotype was detected ten times or more. The gene calls are TRBV2 and TRBJ1-4; D might be TRBD1 (6 bases). Per germline, CDR1 SNHLY and CDR2 FYNNEI. There are 14 residues in the CDR3. V was pared by 4 bases and J by 7 bases, with 13 bases between. Here the CDR3 DNA reads TGTGCCAGCAGTGGGGCAGGGGCTCCTGAAAAACTGTTTTTT. Protein: CASSGAGAPEKLFF. Filled out from reference TRBV2 and TRBJ1-4, the complete variable domain reads EPEVTQTPSHQVTQMGQEVILRCVPISNHLYFYWYRQILGQKVEFLVSFYNNEISEKSEIFDDQFSVERPDGSNFTLKIRSTKLEDSAMYFCASSGAGAPEKLFFGSGTQLSVL.

At least ten counts were recorded for this clonotype. J is TRBJ1-1 and V is TRBV28; 9 bases map to TRBD1. This CDR3 is 16 amino acids long. With V trimmed by 3 bases and J by 5 bases, 10 bases remained unmatched. Germline CDR1 and CDR2: MDHEN and SYDVKM. DNA of the CDR3: TGTGCCAGCAGTTTTTCCGGGACAGGGCGTGTGACTGAAGCTTTCTTT. It encodes CASSFSGTGRVTEAFF.

This clonotype was counted ten times or more. This chain joins TRBV29-1 and TRBJ2-7, with D possibly being TRBD2 (6 bases). Germline CDR1 and CDR2: SQVTM and ANQGSEA. The CDR3 contains 14 residues. Trimming shortened V by 5 bases and J by 2 bases, and 16 bases separated the two germline ends. CDR3 in DNA: TGCAGCGTTAGAGGGACTTTCCCCCCCTACGAGCAGTACTTC. It encodes CSVRGTFPPYEQYF.

This clonotype was seen many times. The V call is TRBV28, the J call TRBJ2-7; 8 nucleotides align to TRBD2. Trimming cost V 6 bases and J 9 bases; bases outside gene matches: 19. Germline CDR1 is MDHEN and CDR2 is SYDVKM. The CDR3 consists of 16 residues. The CDR3, as DNA: TGTGCCAGCAGGAAGCAAAGACTAGCGCAAAACCTGGGGCAGTACTTC. Translation gives CASRKQRLAQNLGQYF.